This entry is about one T cell receptor beta chain. Antigen unknown. It was with 60 Vbeta and 13 Jbeta primers that the PCR ran. Profiling relied on immunoSEQ multiplex PCR, and the TCRdb table lists in-frame clones only, not all of them. The data show about 160,000 clones, around 85% seen once. This record belongs to a study of cytomegalovirus exposure and HLA in healthy donors. Study-level points and caveats: Productive status was seen about 90% or about 30% of the time for most TCR beta V segments in an earlier analysis. Prediction of most subjects' HLA-A and HLA-B alleles by TCR beta sequences was reportedly accurate. Analyzed later, most CMV-associated TCR beta chains appeared HLA-restricted.

Germline lookup yields CDR1 SGHTA and CDR2 FQGTGA. The CDR3 contains 17 residues. V was clipped by 3 bases and J by 3 bases, with 18 bases between them. Sequenced input: PBMCs. The origin of this receptor is a boy younger than 10 in good health and CMV-seronegative. The gene calls are TRBV7-3 and TRBJ2-1, with a weak D call TRBD1 (5 bases). CDR3 DNA: TGTGCCAGCAGCTTCCCGGCGCGCAGGGTGTGCTACAATGAGCAGTTCTTC. This encodes CASSFPARRVCYNEQFF.